These 8 T cell receptor beta chains share one sample of origin, sequenced in a study of control samples from healthy donors and cancer patients. Here immunoSEQ multiplex PCR was the method, and the copy in TCRdb shows in-frame clones only, minus some. The sample holds about 150,000 clones, approximately 90% seen once. The specimen was blood. The receptor source for this set is a woman in her twenties or thirties in good health.

This chain connects TRBV6-5 to TRBJ1-1; a weak D match, TRBD1 (6 bases). The germline V and J ends were trimmed by 2 bases and 3 bases, with 7 bases remaining between them. The CDR3 contains 13 residues. CDR1 MNHEY and CDR2 SVGAGI come from the germline V gene. The chain's CDR3 is CASSYPGDTEAFF. As DNA, the CDR3 is TGTGCCAGCAGTTACCCAGGGGACACTGAAGCTTTCTTT.

This chain links TRBV9 with TRBJ1-5; 7 positions agree with TRBD1. After removal of 0 bases from V and 3 bases from J, the junction contained 3 bases not matched to a gene. CDR1 is SGDLS, CDR2 YYNGEE, per germline. This CDR3 has 15 amino acids. CDR3 loop: CASSVEQGTNQPQHF. The CDR3 DNA sequence: TGTGCCAGCAGCGTAGAACAGGGGACCAATCAGCCCCAGCATTTT.

J is TRBJ1-6 and V is TRBV6-5; D remains unclear. Germline CDR1 reads MNHEY; CDR2 reads SVGAGI. The V gene lost 6 bases and the J gene lost 7 bases, with 10 bases spanning the gap. The CDR3 spans 13 residues. The CDR3 DNA reads as TGTGCCAGCAGGCTTGACGGCAATTCACCCCTCCACTTT. Amino acids: CASRLDGNSPLHF.

The genes are TRBV6-5 and TRBJ2-5, with D perhaps being TRBD1 or TRBD2 (6 bases each). The CDR3 is 12 residues long. Per germline, CDR1 MNHEY and CDR2 SVGAGI. The ends were cut back, 7 bases at V and 5 bases at J, with 11 bases in the middle. The CDR3 nucleotides are TGTGCCAGCATGGGGGCGGGGGAGACCCAGTACTTC. Protein sequence: CASMGAGETQYF.

This clone has a single count. This CDR3 reads CASSYPRGLSNQPQHF. The CDR3 nucleotides are TGTGCCAGCAGTTACCCAAGGGGACTTAGCAATCAGCCCCAGCATTTT. The chain employs TRBV6-5 and TRBJ1-5; perhaps TRBD1 as D (5 bases). Germline loops: CDR1 MNHEY, CDR2 SVGAGI. This CDR3 comprises 16 residues. Deletions cut 2 bases from V and 0 bases from J, with 11 bases between.

V usage is TRBV28 and J usage is TRBJ2-7; D gene ambiguous. Germline V lookup: CDR1 MDHEN, CDR2 SYDVKM. V was trimmed by 2 bases and J by 5 bases, leaving 13 bases between them. The CDR3 consists of 14 residues. The CDR3 loop reads CASSLMLKRNEQYF. Written as DNA, the CDR3 is TGTGCCAGCAGTTTAATGCTAAAGAGGAACGAGCAGTACTTC.

V is TRBV19 and J is TRBJ1-5; D is ambiguous. V was cut by 1 base and J by 0 bases, with 10 bases left in between. The V gene's germline CDR1 is LNHDA and CDR2 SQIVND (reference sequence). This CDR3 has 16 residues. DNA of the CDR3: TGTGCCAGTAGTATAGCGACCCGGGCTAGCAATCAGCCCCAGCATTTT. The encoded protein is CASSIATRASNQPQHF.

The rearrangement links TRBV4-3 to TRBJ1-1; unclear D gene. V was pared by 2 bases and J by 4 bases, with 11 bases between. CDR3 length: 14 residues. CDR1 and CDR2 (germline): LGHNA, YSLEER. The DNA for the CDR3 is TGCGCCAGCAGCCAAACTGGACGGGGCACTGAAGCTTTCTTT. As protein: CASSQTGRGTEAFF.